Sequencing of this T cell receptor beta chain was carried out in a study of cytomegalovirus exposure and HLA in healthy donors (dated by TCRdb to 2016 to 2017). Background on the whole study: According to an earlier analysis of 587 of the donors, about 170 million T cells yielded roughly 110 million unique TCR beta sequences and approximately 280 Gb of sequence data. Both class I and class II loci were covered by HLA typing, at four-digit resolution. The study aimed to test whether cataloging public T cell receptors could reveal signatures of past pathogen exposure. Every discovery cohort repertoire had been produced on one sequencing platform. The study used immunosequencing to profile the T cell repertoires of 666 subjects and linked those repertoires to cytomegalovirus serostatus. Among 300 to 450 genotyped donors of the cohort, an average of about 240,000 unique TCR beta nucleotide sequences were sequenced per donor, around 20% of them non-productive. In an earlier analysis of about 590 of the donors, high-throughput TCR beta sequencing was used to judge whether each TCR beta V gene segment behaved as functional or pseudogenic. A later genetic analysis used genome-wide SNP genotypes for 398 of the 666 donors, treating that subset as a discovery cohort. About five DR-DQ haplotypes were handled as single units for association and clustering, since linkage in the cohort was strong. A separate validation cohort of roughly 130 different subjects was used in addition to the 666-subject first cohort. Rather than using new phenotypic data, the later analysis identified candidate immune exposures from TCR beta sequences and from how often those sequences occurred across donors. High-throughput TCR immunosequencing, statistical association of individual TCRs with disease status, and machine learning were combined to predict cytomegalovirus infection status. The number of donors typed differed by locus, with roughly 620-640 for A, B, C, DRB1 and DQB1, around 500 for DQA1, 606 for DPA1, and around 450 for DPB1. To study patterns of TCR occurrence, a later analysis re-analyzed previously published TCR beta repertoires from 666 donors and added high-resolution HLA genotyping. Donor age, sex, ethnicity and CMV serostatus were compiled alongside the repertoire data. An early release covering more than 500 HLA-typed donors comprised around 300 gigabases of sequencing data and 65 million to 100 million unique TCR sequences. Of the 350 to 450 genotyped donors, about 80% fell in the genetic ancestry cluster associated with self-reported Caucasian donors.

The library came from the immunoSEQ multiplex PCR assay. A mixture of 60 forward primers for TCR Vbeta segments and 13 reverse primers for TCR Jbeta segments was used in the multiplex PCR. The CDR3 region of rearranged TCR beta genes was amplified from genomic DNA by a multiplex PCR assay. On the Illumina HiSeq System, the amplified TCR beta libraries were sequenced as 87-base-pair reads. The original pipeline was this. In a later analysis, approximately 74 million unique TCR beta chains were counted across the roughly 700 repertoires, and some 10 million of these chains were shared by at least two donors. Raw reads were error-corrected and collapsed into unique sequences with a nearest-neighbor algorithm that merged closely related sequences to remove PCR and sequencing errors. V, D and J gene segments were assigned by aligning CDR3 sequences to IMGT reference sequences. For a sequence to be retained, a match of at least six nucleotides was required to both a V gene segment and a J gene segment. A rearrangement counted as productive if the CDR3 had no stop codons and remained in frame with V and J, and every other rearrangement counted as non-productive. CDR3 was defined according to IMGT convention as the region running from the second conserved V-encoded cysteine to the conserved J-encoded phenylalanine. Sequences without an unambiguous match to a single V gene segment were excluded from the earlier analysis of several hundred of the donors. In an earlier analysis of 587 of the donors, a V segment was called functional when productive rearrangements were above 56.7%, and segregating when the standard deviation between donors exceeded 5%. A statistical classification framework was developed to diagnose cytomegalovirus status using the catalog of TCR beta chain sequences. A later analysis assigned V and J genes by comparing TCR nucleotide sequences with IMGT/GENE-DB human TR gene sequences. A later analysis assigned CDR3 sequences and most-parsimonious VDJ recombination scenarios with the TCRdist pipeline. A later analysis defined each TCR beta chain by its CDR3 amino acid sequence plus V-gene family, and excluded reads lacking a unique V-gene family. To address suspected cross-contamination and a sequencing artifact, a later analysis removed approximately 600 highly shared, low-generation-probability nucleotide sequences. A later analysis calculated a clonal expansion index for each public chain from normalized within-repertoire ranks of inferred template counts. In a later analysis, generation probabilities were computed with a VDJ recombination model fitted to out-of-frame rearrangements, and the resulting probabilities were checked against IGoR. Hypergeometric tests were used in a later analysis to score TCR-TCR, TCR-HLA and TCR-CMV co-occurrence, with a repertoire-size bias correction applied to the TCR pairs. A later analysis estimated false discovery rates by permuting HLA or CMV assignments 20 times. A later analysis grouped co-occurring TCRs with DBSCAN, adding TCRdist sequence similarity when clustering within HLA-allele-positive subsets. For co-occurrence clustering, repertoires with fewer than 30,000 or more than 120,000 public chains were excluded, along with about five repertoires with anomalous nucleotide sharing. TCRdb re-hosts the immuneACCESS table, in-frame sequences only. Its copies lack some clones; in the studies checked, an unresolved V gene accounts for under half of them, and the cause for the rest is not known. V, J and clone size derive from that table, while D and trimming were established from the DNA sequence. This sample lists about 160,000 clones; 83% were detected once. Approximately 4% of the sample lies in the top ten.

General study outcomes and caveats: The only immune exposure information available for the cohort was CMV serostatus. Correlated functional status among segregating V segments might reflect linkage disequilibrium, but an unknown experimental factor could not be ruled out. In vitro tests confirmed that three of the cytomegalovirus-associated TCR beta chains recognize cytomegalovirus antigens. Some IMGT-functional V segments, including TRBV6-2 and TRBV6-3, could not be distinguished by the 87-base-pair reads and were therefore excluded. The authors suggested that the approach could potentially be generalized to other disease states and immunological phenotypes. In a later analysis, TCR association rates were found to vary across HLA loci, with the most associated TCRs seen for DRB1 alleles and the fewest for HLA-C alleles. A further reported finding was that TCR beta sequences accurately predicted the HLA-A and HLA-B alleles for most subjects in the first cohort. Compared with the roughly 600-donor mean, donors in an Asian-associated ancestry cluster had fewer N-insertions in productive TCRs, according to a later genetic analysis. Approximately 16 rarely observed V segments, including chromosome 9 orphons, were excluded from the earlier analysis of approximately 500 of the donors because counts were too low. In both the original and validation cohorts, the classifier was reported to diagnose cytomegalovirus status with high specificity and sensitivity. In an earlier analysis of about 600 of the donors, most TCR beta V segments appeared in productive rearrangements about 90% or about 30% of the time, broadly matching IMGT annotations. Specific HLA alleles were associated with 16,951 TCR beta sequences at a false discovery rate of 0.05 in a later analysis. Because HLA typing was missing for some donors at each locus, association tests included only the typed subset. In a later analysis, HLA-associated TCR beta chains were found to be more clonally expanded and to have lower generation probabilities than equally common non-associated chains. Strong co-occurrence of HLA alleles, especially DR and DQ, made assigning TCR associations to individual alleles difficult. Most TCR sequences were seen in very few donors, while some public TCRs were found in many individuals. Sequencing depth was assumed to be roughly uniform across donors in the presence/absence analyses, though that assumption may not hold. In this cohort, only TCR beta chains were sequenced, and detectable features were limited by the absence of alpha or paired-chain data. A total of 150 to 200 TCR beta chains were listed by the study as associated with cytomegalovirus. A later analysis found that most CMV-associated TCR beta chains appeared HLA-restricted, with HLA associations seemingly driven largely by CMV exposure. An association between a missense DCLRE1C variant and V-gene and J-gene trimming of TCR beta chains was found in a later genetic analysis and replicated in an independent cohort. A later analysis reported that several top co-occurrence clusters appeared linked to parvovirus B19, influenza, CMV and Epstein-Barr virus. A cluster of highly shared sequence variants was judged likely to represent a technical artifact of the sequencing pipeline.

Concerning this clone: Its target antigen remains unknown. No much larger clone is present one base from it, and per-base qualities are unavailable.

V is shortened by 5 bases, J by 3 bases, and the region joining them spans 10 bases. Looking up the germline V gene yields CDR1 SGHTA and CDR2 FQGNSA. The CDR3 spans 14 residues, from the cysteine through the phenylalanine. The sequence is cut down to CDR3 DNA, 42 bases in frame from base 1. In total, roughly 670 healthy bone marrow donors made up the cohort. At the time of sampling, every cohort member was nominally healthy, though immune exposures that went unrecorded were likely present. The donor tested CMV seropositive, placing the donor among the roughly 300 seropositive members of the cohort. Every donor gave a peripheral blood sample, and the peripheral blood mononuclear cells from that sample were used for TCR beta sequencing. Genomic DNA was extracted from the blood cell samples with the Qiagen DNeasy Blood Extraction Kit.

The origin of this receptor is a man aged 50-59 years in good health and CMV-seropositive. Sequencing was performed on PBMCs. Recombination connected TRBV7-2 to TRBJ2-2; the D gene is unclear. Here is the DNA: TGTGCCAGCAGCCCCGCCGGGTACACCGGGGAGCTGTTTTTT. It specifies CASSPAGYTGELFF.